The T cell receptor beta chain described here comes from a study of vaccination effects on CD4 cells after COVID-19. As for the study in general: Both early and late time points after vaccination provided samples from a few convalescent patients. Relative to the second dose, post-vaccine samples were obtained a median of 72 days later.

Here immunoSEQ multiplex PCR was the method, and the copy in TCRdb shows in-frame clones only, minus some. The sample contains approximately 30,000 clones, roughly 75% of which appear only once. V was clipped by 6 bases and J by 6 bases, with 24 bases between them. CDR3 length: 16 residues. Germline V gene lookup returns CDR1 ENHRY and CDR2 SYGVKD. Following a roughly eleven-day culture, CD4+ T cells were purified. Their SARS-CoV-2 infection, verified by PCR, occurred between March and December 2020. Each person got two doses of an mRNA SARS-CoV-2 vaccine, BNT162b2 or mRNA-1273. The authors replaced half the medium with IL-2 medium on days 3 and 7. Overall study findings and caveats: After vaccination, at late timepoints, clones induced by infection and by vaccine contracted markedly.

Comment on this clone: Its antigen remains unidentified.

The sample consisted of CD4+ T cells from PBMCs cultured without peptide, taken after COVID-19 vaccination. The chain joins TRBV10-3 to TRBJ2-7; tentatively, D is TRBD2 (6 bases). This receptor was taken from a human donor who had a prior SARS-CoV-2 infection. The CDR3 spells CAIRQPPGGVGTEQYF. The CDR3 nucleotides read TGTGCCATCAGGCAGCCCCCCGGGGGTGTGGGGACCGAGCAGTACTTC.